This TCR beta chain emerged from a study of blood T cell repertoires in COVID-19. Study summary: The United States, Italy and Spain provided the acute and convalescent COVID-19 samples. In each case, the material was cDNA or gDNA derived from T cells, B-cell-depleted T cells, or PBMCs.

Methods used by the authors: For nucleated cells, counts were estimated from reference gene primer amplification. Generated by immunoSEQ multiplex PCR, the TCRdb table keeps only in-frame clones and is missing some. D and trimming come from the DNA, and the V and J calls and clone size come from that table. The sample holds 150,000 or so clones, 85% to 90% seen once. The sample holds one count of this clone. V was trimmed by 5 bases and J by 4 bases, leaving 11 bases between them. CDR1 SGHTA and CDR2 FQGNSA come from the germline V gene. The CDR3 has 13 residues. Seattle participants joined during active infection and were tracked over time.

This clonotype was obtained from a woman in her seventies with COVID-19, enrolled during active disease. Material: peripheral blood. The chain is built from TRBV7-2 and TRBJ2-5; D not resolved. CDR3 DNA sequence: TGTGCCAGCAGCCTCCGGAGTCGAGAGACCCAGTACTTC. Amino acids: CASSLRSRETQYF.